Listed below are T cell receptor beta chains from one sample, sequenced in a study of response to subunit inactivated influenza vaccine. TCRdb ran MiXCR on the RT-PCR reads and lists one entry per CDR3 protein. Among about 160,000 distinct CDR3 sequences listed, approximately 10% were seen once. The sequencing here drew on non-naive T cells sorted from PBMCs, taken more than 35 days after vaccination. The receptors were sampled from a man aged 50 to 60 who received an inactivated influenza vaccine. Each CDR3 is given without its conserved first and last residue.

V	J	CDR3
TRBV7-8	TRBJ2-3	ASSRPRVSTDTQY
TRBV28	TRBJ2-7	ASIDAGGGDEQY
TRBV7-9	TRBJ2-5	ASSQGQGKETQY
TRBV6-2/TRBV6-3	TRBJ2-7	ASSYVRGSEQY
TRBV4-3	TRBJ2-1	ASSRDRLAGGLQF
TRBV7-6	TRBJ2-3	ASSLGGLNTQY
TRBV5-1	TRBJ2-3	ASSPLGLAGGPRTDTQY
TRBV6-5	TRBJ2-7	ASGNFAGSSSYEQY
TRBV20-1	TRBJ2-1	SATDSRWPYNEQF
TRBV28	TRBJ2-7	ASSHGEFYEQY
TRBV7-9	TRBJ2-1	ASSLWGNEQF
TRBV15	TRBJ1-5	ATSRDGYATVNQPQH
TRBV7-2	TRBJ1-1	ASGWGASTEAF
TRBV3-1	TRBJ2-1	ASSQGAGSYNEQF
TRBV20-1	TRBJ2-7	SVHTSGAYSEQY
TRBV10-3	TRBJ2-1	AVPAGVGNEQF
TRBV7-2	TRBJ1-2	ASSPDTNYGYT
TRBV19	TRBJ2-1	ASSTGRVAEQF
TRBV5-5	TRBJ2-5	ASSPRTGTGEETQY
TRBV20-1	TRBJ2-5	SALQGETQY
TRBV6-1	TRBJ1-2	ASSQSGGYGYT
TRBV6-1	TRBJ1-1	ASSEGFYTSEAF
TRBV20-1	TRBJ2-7	SALGRGRESYEQY
TRBV7-9	TRBJ2-1	ASSYDVVPEQF
TRBV5-1	TRBJ2-2	ASSLEENTGELF
TRBV20-1	TRBJ1-2	SARDQSPQGDPYGYT
TRBV12-3/TRBV12-4	TRBJ1-5	ASSQDSLGQPQH
TRBV12-3/TRBV12-4	TRBJ1-1	ASSFESWGEAF
TRBV6-2/TRBV6-3	TRBJ2-5	ASSYFGQTQY
TRBV29-1	TRBJ1-1	SPWTPGTEAF
TRBV28	TRBJ2-2	ASSPSPGGGPPGELF
TRBV29-1	TRBJ2-7	SVAWSGYEQY
TRBV10-2	TRBJ2-7	ASSPAGTGGYEQY
TRBV7-8	TRBJ2-5	ASTTSGGGETQY
TRBV29-1	TRBJ2-7	SVRVGGENYEQY
TRBV27	TRBJ2-5	ASSFLSSGARHETQY
TRBV25-1	TRBJ1-3	ASSTSPSGNTIY
TRBV5-1	TRBJ1-6	ASSLAEDSPLH
TRBV6-2/TRBV6-3	TRBJ1-2	ASRNDGDRSGYT
TRBV4-3	TRBJ2-3	ASSQAPLGQGSTDTQY
TRBV5-1	TRBJ2-7	ASSPDLGRGDYEQY
TRBV24-1	TRBJ2-2	ATSDPSGAEGELF
TRBV20-1	TRBJ2-2	SARRNTGELF
TRBV5-6	TRBJ2-5	ASSSQGMGTQY
TRBV12-3/TRBV12-4	TRBJ2-1	ASSPHRGPYNEQF
TRBV20-1	TRBJ2-3	SARWGSGGARDTQY
TRBV19	TRBJ2-7	ASSVQDRVYEQY
TRBV20-1	TRBJ1-5	SARVADRAHNQPQH
TRBV4-3	TRBJ2-1	ASSQQGFNEQF
TRBV7-6	TRBJ2-2	ASSTQGGFDGELF
TRBV28	TRBJ2-7	ASSLLIVAGVPSYEQY
TRBV5-1	TRBJ2-1	ASSLKETGKQF
TRBV5-1	TRBJ2-5	ASSLRGSGEETQY
TRBV3-1	TRBJ2-1	ASSQEGLAGGFTNEQF